Listed here are 25 T cell receptor beta chains from one sample, sequenced in a study of vaccination and CD4 T cells after COVID-19. An Oncomine TCR Beta short-read assay was used to sequence the DNA from cultured CD4+ T cells. TCRdb itself ran the PCR reads through MiXCR, one entry per CDR3 protein. This table holds about 18,000 distinct CDR3 sequences, under 65% found once. Time point meaning: late sampling 161 to 241 days after vaccination in a few convalescent patients. Noted treatment: roughly ten-day PBMC culture with coronavirus spike peptide pools or control peptides (ViraFEST assay). What these receptors recognize is not known. The source was CD4+ T cells from blood, cultured in vitro, collected about 7 months after SARS-CoV-2 vaccination. These receptors all come from a human donor who had recovered from COVID-19.

The J gene is TRBJ2-3, the V gene TRBV7-2, with 9 bases identical to TRBD2. This CDR3 contains 16 residues. Trimming removed 5 bases from V and 6 bases from J; junction bases left unmatched: 12. Germline CDR1 SGHTA, CDR2 FQGNSA. The CDR3 reads CASSLGRSGGSDTQYF. The CDR3 nucleotides are TGTGCCAGCAGCCTAGGCCGTAGCGGGGGCTCCGATACGCAGTATTTT.

This clonotype occurred a few times. This chain uses TRBV6-1 with TRBJ1-5; D gene ambiguous. CDR1 is MNHNS, CDR2 SASEGT, per germline. Trimming left V 2 bases short and J 6 bases short, with 8 bases between. The CDR3 consists of 13 residues. CDR3 coding DNA: TGTGCCAGCAGTGAACTCTGGAGTCAGCCCCAGCATTTT. It translates to CASSELWSQPQHF.

This clonotype was observed a handful of times. The chain joins TRBV6-2 or TRBV6-3 to TRBJ2-5; TRBD1 agrees at 8 bases. The CDR3 runs to 16 residues. V lost 0 bases and J lost 4; bases outside the gene matches: 7. Germline loops: CDR1 MNHEY, CDR2 SVGEGT. The CDR3 DNA follows: TGTGCCAGCAGTTACTCTATGGACAGGGCCATAGAGACCCAGTACTTC. This encodes CASSYSMDRAIETQYF.

This clonotype occurred a few times. The rearrangement joins TRBV10-3 to TRBJ1-2; 8 nucleotides align to TRBD1. From germline, CDR1 is ENHRY and CDR2 SYGVKD. The V and J ends lost 2 bases and 6 bases, in that order; junction bases with no gene match: 11. The CDR3 has 16 amino acids. This CDR3 is CAISEAETGVDHGYTF. The CDR3 nucleotides are TGTGCCATCAGTGAGGCCGAGACAGGGGTCGATCATGGCTACACCTTC.

This clonotype was seen only a few times. The gene calls are TRBV7-2 and TRBJ2-3; 11 bases align to TRBD2. Trimming took 0 bases from V and 7 from J; bases not matched to a gene: 6. Germline CDR1 SGHTA, CDR2 FQGNSA. The CDR3 covers 16 residues. CDR3 amino acids: CASSLAGTSGPNTQYF. The CDR3 DNA follows: TGTGCCAGCAGCTTAGCAGGGACTAGCGGACCGAATACGCAGTATTTT.

The sample holds a few counts of this clonotype. The rearrangement links TRBV20-1 to TRBJ1-6, with D unclear. V dropped 1 base and J dropped 8 bases, with 9 bases sitting between them. The CDR3 has 13 amino acids. Germline CDR1 is DFQATT and CDR2 is SNEGSKA (reference sequence). The CDR3 spells CSARADMDSPLHF. The DNA for the CDR3 is TGCAGTGCTAGAGCCGATATGGATTCACCCCTCCACTTT.

This clonotype was detected once. The chain recombines TRBV7-2 with TRBJ2-2; D uncertain. CDR3 length: 14 amino acids. V gave up 1 base and J gave up 7 bases, with 10 bases separating them. From germline, CDR1 is SGHTA and CDR2 FQGNSA. The CDR3 here is CASSLDGSGGELFF. For the CDR3, the DNA is TGTGCCAGCAGCTTAGACGGGTCCGGCGGGGAGCTGTTTTTT.

The chain joins TRBV20-1 to TRBJ1-1, with 8 bases matching TRBD1. V was clipped by 7 bases and J by 4 bases; unmatched bases: 8. Germline CDR1 and CDR2: DFQATT and SNEGSKA (reference sequence). This CDR3 region has 13 residues. The CDR3 DNA reads as TGCAGTGTTTTAGGGACAGGTATCACTGAAGCTTTCTTT. This gives the protein CSVLGTGITEAFF.

This clonotype was found a few times. CDR3 nucleotide sequence: TGCAGTGCTAGAGAGATTGGACAGGGGACCACTGAAGCTTTCTTT. This sequence encodes CSAREIGQGTTEAFF. This chain joins TRBV20-1 and TRBJ1-1; TRBD1 aligns across 9 bases. The CDR3 has 15 residues. The germline V gene has CDR1 DFQATT and CDR2 SNEGSKA (reference sequence). The V and J ends lost 0 bases and 4 bases, in that order; junction bases with no gene match: 6.

This clonotype occurred a few times. This chain uses TRBV11-3 with TRBJ2-7; D assignment may be TRBD1 or TRBD2 (5 bases each). The ends were cut back, 5 bases at V and 5 bases at J, with 13 bases in the middle. The CDR3 extends over 13 amino acids. CDR1 and CDR2 (germline): SGHNT, YENEEA. The CDR3 sequence is CASSPRWGHEQYF. In nucleotides, the CDR3 is TGTGCCAGCAGCCCTAGGTGGGGACACGAGCAGTACTTC. The full variable domain, rest sourced from reference TRBV11-3 and TRBJ2-7, is EAGVVQSPRYKIIEKKQPVAFWCNPISGHNTLYWYLQNLGQGPELLIRYENEEAVDDSQLPKDRFSAERLKGVDSTLKIQPAELGDSAVYLCASSPRWGHEQYFGPGTRLTVT.

The chain employs TRBV7-8 and TRBJ2-1; no clear D gene. The CDR3 has 14 residues. V lost 5 bases, J lost 5 bases, and 13 bases lay in between. Germline-derived CDR1 and CDR2 are SGHVS and FQNEAQ. DNA for the CDR3: TGTGCCAGCAGCCCTCGGACGAGAAACAATGAGCAGTTCTTC. Amino acid sequence: CASSPRTRNNEQFF.

This chain joins TRBV20-1 and TRBJ2-3, with 10 bases that match TRBD2. The junction had 4 bases not matched to a gene; V was cut back by 3 bases and J by 4 bases. Germline lookup yields CDR1 DFQATT and CDR2 SNEGSKA (reference sequence). This CDR3 spans 14 amino acids. The CDR3 DNA follows: TGCAGTGCTAGGACTCTAGCGGGAGCAGATACGCAGTATTTT. This encodes CSARTLAGADTQYF.

The chain carries TRBV27 and TRBJ1-2; no reliable D call. Per the germline V gene, CDR1 is MNHEY and CDR2 is SMNVEV (reference sequence). CDR3 length: 15 amino acids. Trimming removed 2 bases from V and 7 bases from J, with 17 bases in between. This CDR3 is CASSLSSLSPSGYTF. The CDR3 DNA is TGTGCCAGCAGTTTAAGCAGCCTGTCTCCCTCTGGCTACACCTTC.

V gene TRBV7-3 combines with J gene TRBJ2-3, with D hard to call. The V gene's germline CDR1 is SGHTA and CDR2 FQGTGA. The germline V and J ends were trimmed by 6 bases and 0 bases, with 10 bases remaining between them. The CDR3 has 14 residues. The CDR3 coding sequence is TGTGCCAGCAGTCTGGCGAGGAGCACAGATACGCAGTATTTT. Amino acid sequence: CASSLARSTDTQYF. Filled out from reference TRBV7-3 and TRBJ2-3, the complete variable domain reads GAGVSQTPSNKVTEKGKYVELRCDPISGHTALYWYRQSLGQGPEFLIYFQGTGAADDSGLPNDRFFAVRPEGSVSTLKIQRTERGDSAVYLCASSLARSTDTQYFGPGTRLTVL.

The V gene is TRBV4-1, the J gene TRBJ1-2, with D perhaps matching TRBD1 (6 bases). The length of the CDR3 is 14 residues. Deletions cut 4 bases from V and 4 bases from J, with 13 bases between. The germline V gene has CDR1 MGHRA and CDR2 YSYEKL. CDR3 in amino acids: CASSLSGAGYGYTF. CDR3 in DNA: TGCGCCAGCAGCCTTTCGGGGGCTGGCTATGGCTACACCTTC.

The CDR3 region has the DNA TGTGCCAGCAGCTTAGCGGGACTAGCTCAGTACTTC. This translates into CASSLAGLAQYF. This chain connects TRBV7-9 to TRBJ2-1, with 9 bases aligning to TRBD2. The end of the DNA is better explained by TRBJ2-4, so the J call may be wrong. CDR3 size: 12 residues. From germline, CDR1 is SEHNR and CDR2 FQNEAQ (reference sequence).

The chain links TRBV6-9 to TRBJ1-5; weak D call: TRBD1 (5 bases). Per the germline V gene, CDR1 is MNHGY and CDR2 is SVAAGI. With 10 bases removed from V and 2 bases from J, the gap between germline ends came to 12 bases. The CDR3 covers 13 residues. The CDR3 protein is CATQGRGNQPQHF. CDR3 in DNA: TGTGCCACCCAGGGTCGTGGCAATCAGCCCCAGCATTTT.

CDR3 protein: CAENRGPSSNYGYTF. The CDR3 coding sequence is TGCGCAGAGAACAGGGGGCCTTCCTCTAACTATGGCTACACCTTC. The chain joins TRBV23-1 to TRBJ1-2; 9 bases line up with TRBD1. TRBV23-1 is flagged as an ORF with uncertain function. The CDR3 loop spans 15 amino acids.

This clonotype was counted between two and nine times. The chain joins TRBV10-3 to TRBJ1-5; D ambiguous. V was cut by 10 bases and J by 4 bases, with 17 bases left in between. Per germline, CDR1 ENHRY and CDR2 SYGVKD. CDR3 size: 14 residues. The DNA of the CDR3 is TGTGCCACAGTTCAAGGGTTAAGTAATCAGCCCCAGCATTTT. As protein: CATVQGLSNQPQHF.

The chain uses TRBV7-9 and TRBJ2-7; no reliable D call. The CDR3 is 12 amino acids. Germline V gene lookup returns CDR1 SEHNR and CDR2 FQNEAQ (reference sequence). Deletions cut 5 bases from V and 6 bases from J, with 11 bases between. CDR3 DNA sequence: TGTGCCAGCAGCCAACCCCGGGCCGAGCAGTACTTC. It yields the protein CASSQPRAEQYF. Together with reference TRBV7-9 and TRBJ2-7, the CDR3 gives the full variable domain: DTGVSQNPRHKITKRGQNVTFRCDPISEHNRLYWYRQTLGQGPEFLTYFQNEAQLEKSRLLSDRFSAERPKGSFSTLEIQRTEQGDSAMYLCASSQPRAEQYFGPGTRLTVT.

The chain employs TRBV7-2 and TRBJ1-5; TRBD1 is a possible D gene (5 bases). V shed 2 bases and J shed 1 base, with 9 bases lying between them. CDR1 and CDR2 (germline): SGHTA, FQGNSA. The CDR3 extends over 15 amino acids. The CDR3 DNA follows: TGTGCCAGCAGCTTATACCCAGGGAGCAATCAGCCCCAGCATTTT. Its translation is CASSLYPGSNQPQHF. Combining the CDR3 with reference TRBV7-2 and TRBJ1-5 gives the whole variable domain GAGVSQSPSNKVTEKGKDVELRCDPISGHTALYWYRQSLGQGLEFLIYFQGNSAPDKSGLPSDRFSAERTGGSVSTLTIQRTQQEDSAVYLCASSLYPGSNQPQHFGDGTRLSIL.

The rearrangement joins TRBV7-6 to TRBJ2-1, with D unresolved. Germline CDR1 and CDR2: SGHVS and FNYEAQ. The CDR3 is 16 amino acids. V shed 2 bases and J shed 0 bases, with 11 bases lying between them. The CDR3 sequence: CASSLFRSSSYNEQFF. The CDR3 DNA reads as TGTGCCAGCAGCTTATTCCGTTCTAGCTCCTACAATGAGCAGTTCTTC.

V gene TRBV28 combines with J gene TRBJ1-6; TRBD1 agrees at 8 bases. Trimming at V came to 6 bases and at J to 9 bases, leaving 7 bases not matched to a gene. Germline V CDR1 and CDR2: MDHEN, SYDVKM. The CDR3 sequence is 14 residues long. The CDR3 loop is CASRPDRVVSPLHF. CDR3 nucleotide sequence: TGTGCCAGCAGGCCGGACAGGGTCGTTTCACCCCTCCACTTT.

This clonotype has just a few counts. The chain combines TRBV19 with TRBJ1-1; 9 bases match TRBD1. CDR3 length: 13 amino acids. The germline V gene encodes CDR1 LNHDA and CDR2 SQIVND (reference sequence). The V and J ends lost 4 bases and 6 bases, in that order; junction bases with no gene match: 3. The CDR3 bases are TGTGCCAGTAGTAGGGGACAGGGCGCTGAAGCTTTCTTT. This translates into CASSRGQGAEAFF.

The V gene is TRBV7-3, the J gene TRBJ2-1; 9 bases fit TRBD1. The trim removed 5 bases at V and 9 bases at J, leaving 8 bases unmatched. The CDR3 spans 14 residues. The V gene's germline CDR1 is SGHTA and CDR2 FQGTGA. This CDR3 reads CASSTTQGASEQFF. The CDR3 DNA is TGTGCCAGCAGCACGACACAGGGGGCGAGTGAGCAGTTCTTC. Drawing the rest from reference TRBV7-3 and TRBJ2-1, the complete variable domain is GAGVSQTPSNKVTEKGKYVELRCDPISGHTALYWYRQSLGQGPEFLIYFQGTGAADDSGLPNDRFFAVRPEGSVSTLKIQRTERGDSAVYLCASSTTQGASEQFFGPGTRLTVL.